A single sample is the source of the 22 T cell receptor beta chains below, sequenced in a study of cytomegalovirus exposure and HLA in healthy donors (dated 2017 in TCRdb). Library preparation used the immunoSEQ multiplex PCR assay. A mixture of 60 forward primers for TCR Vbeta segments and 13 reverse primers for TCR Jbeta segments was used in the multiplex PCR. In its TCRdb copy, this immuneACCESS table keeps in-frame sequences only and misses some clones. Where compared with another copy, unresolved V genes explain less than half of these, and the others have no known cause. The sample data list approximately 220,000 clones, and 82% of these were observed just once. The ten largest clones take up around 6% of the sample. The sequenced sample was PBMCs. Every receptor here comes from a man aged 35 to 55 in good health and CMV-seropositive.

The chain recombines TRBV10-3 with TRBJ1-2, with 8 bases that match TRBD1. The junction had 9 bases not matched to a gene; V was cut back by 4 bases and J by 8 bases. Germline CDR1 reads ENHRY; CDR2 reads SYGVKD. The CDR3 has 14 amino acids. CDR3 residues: CAISVDREGQGYTF. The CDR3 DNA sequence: TGTGCCATCAGTGTGGACAGGGAGGGTCAAGGCTACACCTTC.

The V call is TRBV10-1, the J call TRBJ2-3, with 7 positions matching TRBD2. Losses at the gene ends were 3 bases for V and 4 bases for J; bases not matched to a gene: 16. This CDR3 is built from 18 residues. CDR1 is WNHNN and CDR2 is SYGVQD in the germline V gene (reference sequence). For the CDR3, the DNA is TGCGCCAGCAGTGATGTTTTGCGGGAGCGGTTGACTGCAGATACGCAGTATTTT. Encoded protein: CASSDVLRERLTADTQYF.

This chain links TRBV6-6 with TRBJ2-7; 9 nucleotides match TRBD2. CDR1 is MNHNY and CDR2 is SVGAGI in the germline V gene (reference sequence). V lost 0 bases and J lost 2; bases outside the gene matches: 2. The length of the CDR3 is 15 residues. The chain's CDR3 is CASSYSAGGAYEQYF. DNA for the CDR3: TGTGCCAGCAGTTACTCGGCGGGAGGGGCCTACGAGCAGTACTTC.

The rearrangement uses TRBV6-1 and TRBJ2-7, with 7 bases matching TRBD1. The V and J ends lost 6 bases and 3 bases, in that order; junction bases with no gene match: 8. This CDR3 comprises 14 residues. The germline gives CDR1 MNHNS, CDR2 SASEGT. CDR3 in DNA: TGTGCCAGCAGCCCGAACCGGGACAGCTACGAGCAGTACTTC. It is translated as CASSPNRDSYEQYF.

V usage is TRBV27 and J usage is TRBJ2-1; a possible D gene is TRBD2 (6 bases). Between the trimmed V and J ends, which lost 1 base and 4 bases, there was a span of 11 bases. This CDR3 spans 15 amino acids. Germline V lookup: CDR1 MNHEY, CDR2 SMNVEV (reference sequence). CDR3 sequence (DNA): TGTGCCAGCAGTTTATGGCAGGGAGGTTACAATGAGCAGTTCTTC. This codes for CASSLWQGGYNEQFF.

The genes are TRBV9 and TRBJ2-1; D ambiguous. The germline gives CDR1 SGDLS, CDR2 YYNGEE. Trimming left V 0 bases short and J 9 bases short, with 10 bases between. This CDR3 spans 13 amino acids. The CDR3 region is CASSVGGAGEQFF. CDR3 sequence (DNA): TGTGCCAGCAGCGTAGGAGGAGCCGGTGAGCAGTTCTTC.

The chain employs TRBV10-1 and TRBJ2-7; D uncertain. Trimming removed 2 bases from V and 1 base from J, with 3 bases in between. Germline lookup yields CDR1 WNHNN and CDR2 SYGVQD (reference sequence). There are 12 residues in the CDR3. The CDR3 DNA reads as TGCGCCAGCAGTGAGCTTTCCTACGAGCAGTACTTC. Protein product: CASSELSYEQYF.

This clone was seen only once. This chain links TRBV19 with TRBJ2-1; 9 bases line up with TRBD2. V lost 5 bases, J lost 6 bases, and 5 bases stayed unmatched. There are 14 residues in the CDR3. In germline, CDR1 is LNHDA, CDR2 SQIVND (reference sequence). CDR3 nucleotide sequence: TGTGCCAGTAGTGCGGGAGGGGACGGCAATGAGCAGTTCTTC. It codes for CASSAGGDGNEQFF.

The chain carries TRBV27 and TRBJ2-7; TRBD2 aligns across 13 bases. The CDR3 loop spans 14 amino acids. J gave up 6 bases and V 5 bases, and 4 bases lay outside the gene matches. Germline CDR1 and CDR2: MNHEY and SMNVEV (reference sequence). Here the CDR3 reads CASSPGLAGFEQYV. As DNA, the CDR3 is TGTGCCAGCAGTCCGGGACTAGCGGGATTCGAGCAGTACGTC.

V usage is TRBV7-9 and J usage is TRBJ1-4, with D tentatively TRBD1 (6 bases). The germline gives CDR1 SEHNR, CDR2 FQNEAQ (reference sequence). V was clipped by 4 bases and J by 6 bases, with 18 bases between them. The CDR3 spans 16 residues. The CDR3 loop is CASSSPGGADHEKLFF. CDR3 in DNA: TGTGCCAGCAGCTCCCCTGGGGGGGCGGATCATGAAAAACTGTTTTTT.

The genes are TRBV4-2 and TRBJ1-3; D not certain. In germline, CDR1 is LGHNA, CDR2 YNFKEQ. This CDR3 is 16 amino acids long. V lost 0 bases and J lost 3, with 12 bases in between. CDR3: CASSQDRGTSGNTIYF. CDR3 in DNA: TGTGCCAGCAGCCAAGATCGGGGTACCAGTGGAAACACCATATATTTT.

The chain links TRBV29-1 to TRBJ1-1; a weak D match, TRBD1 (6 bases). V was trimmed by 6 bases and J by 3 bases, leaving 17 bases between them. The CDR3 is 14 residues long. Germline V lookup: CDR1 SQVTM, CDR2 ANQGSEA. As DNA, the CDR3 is TGCAGCGTCCACCCGGGGGGGGCTTACACTGAAGCTTTCTTT. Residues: CSVHPGGAYTEAFF.

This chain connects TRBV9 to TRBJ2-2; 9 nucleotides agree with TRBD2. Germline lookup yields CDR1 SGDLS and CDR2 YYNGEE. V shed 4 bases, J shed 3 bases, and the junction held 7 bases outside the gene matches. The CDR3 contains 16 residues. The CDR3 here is CASSIRLAVDTGELFF. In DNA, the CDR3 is TGTGCCAGCAGCATTCGACTAGCGGTTGACACCGGGGAGCTGTTTTTT.

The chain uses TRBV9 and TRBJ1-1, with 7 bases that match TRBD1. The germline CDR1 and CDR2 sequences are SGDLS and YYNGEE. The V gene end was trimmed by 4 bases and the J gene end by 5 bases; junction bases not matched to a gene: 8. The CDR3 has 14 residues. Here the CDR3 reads CASSSQTGRTEAFF. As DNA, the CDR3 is TGTGCCAGCAGCTCGCAGACAGGGAGGACTGAAGCTTTCTTT.

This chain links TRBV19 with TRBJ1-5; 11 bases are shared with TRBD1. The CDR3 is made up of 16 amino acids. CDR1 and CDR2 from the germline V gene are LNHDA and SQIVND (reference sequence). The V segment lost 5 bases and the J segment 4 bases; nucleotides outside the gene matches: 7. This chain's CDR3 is CASSQGQGVKNQPQHF. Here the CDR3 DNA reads TGTGCCAGTAGTCAGGGACAGGGGGTGAAGAATCAGCCCCAGCATTTT. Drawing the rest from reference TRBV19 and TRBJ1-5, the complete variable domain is DGGITQSPKYLFRKEGQNVTLSCEQNLNHDAMYWYRQDPGQGLRLIYYSQIVNDFQKGDIAEGYSVSREKKESFPLTVTSAQKNPTAFYLCASSQGQGVKNQPQHFGDGTRLSIL.

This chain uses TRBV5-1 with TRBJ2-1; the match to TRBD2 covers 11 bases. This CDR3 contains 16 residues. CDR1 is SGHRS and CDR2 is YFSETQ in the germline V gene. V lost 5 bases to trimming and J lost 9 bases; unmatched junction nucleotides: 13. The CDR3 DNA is TGCGCCAGCAGTGCGATAGCGGGAGGGGAGCGGGGTGAGCAGTTCTTC. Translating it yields CASSAIAGGERGEQFF.

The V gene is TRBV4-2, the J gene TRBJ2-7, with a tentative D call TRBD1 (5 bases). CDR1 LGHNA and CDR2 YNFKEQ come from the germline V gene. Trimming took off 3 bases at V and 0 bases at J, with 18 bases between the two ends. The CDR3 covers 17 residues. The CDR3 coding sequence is TGTGCCAGCAGCCAGGGCCCCCGGCAGGGTTACTCCTACGAGCAGTACGTC. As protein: CASSQGPRQGYSYEQYV.

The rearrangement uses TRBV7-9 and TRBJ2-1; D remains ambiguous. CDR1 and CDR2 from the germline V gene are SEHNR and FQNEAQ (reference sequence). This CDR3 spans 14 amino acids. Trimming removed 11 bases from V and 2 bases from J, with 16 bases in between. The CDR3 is CASLGTTPYNEQFF. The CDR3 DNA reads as TGTGCCTCCCTTGGAACTACCCCCTACAATGAGCAGTTCTTC.

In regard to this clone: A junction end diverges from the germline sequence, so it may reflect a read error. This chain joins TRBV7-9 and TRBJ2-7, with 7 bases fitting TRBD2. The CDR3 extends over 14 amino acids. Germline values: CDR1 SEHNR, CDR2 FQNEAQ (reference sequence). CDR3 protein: CSSSHRDYSYEQYF. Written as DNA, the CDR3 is TGTTCCAGCAGCCACCGGGACTACTCCTACGAGCAGTACTTC. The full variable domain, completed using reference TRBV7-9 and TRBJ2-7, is DTGVSQNPRHKITKRGQNVTFRCDPISEHNRLYWYRQTLGQGPEFLTYFQNEAQLEKSRLLSDRFSAERPKGSFSTLEIQRTEQGDSAMYLCSSSHRDYSYEQYFGPGTRLTVT.

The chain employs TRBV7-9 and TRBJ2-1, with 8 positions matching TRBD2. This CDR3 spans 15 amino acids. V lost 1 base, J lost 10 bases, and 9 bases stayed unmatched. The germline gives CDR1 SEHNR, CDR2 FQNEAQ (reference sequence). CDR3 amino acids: CASSLVLAGPREQFF. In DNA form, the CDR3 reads TGTGCCAGCAGCTTAGTGTTAGCGGGACCTAGGGAGCAGTTCTTC.

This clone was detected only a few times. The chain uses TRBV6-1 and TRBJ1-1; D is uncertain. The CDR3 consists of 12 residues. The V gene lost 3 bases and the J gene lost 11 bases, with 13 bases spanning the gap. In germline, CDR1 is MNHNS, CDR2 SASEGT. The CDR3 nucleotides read TGTGCCAGCAGTGATCGGGGAAGAGAGGCTTTCTTT. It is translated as CASSDRGREAFF.

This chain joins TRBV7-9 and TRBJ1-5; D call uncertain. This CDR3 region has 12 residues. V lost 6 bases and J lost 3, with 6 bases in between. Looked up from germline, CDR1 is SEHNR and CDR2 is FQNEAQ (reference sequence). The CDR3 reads CASRTNNQPQHF. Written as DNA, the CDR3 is TGTGCCAGCAGGACAAACAATCAGCCCCAGCATTTT.